The next 17 T cell receptor beta chains were all read from a single sample in a study of T-cell reconstitution after alpha-beta-depleted transplantation in children. Unique molecular identifiers were used to barcode this TCRbeta library. TCRdb reprocessed the PCR reads with MiXCR, giving one entry per CDR3 protein. The data contain approximately 97,000 distinct CDR3 sequences, 7.5% to 9.5% of them singletons. This specimen was PBMCs, taken before TCRalphabeta/CD19-depleted stem cell transplant. These receptors came from a boy aged 2 to 9 with acute lymphoblastic leukemia, due to receive a stem cell transplant.

This clonotype has more than one count but fewer than ten. J is TRBJ2-7 and V is TRBV7-9; TRBD2 agrees at 7 bases. The CDR3 contains 14 residues. The germline V gene encodes CDR1 SEHNR and CDR2 FQNEAQ (reference sequence). V trimming: 7 bases; J trimming: 2 bases; junction bases outside the gene matches: 8. The CDR3 spells CASTLRGKPYEQYF. The CDR3 DNA is TGTGCCAGCACCCTGCGGGGGAAACCCTACGAGCAGTACTTC. The whole variable domain, remainder taken from reference TRBV7-9 and TRBJ2-7, is DTGVSQNPRHKITKRGQNVTFRCDPISEHNRLYWYRQTLGQGPEFLTYFQNEAQLEKSRLLSDRFSAERPKGSFSTLEIQRTEQGDSAMYLCASTLRGKPYEQYFGPGTRLTVT.

The chain joins TRBV3-1 to TRBJ2-1; D possibly corresponds to TRBD1 (5 bases). Germline CDR1 and CDR2: LGHDT and YNNKEL (reference sequence). This CDR3 is built from 16 residues. Between the trimmed V and J ends, which lost 11 bases and 4 bases, there was a span of 24 bases. The CDR3 nucleotides read TGTGCCTCCACCCCCTCGGACACCAGCTTTTACAATGAGCAGTTCTTC. This encodes CASTPSDTSFYNEQFF.

This clonotype was counted only a few times. The chain joins TRBV7-9 to TRBJ2-1; D unresolved. The V and J ends lost 5 bases and 5 bases respectively, with 10 bases between them. The CDR3 covers 13 residues. Germline-derived CDR1 and CDR2 are SEHNR and FQNEAQ (reference sequence). The CDR3 nucleotides read TGTGCCAGCAGCCTACCGAGTCACAATGAGCAGTTCTTC. Its protein is CASSLPSHNEQFF.

The V call is TRBV7-2, the J call TRBJ1-2; no reliable D call. The CDR3 length is 14 residues. From germline, CDR1 is SGHTA and CDR2 FQGNSA. V was shortened by 0 bases and J by 7 bases, with 12 bases between the two germline ends. The CDR3 reads CASSLALGLSGYTF. CDR3 sequence (DNA): TGTGCCAGCAGCTTAGCGCTTGGATTAAGTGGCTACACCTTC.

This clonotype was recorded many times. The chain has TRBV27 and TRBJ2-1; 7 bases map to TRBD2. The CDR3 has 12 residues. V lost 6 bases and J lost 6; bases outside the gene matches: 2. Germline loops: CDR1 MNHEY, CDR2 SMNVEV (reference sequence). The chain's CDR3 is CASSGGSNEQFF. In DNA, the CDR3 is TGTGCCAGCAGCGGGGGGAGCAATGAGCAGTTCTTC.

The rearrangement uses TRBV5-1 and TRBJ1-1; D unresolved. The germline V gene has CDR1 SGHRS and CDR2 YFSETQ. V shed 0 bases and J shed 1 base, with 13 bases lying between them. This CDR3 has 16 residues. The CDR3 bases are TGCGCCAGCAGCTTGGAACCCGGATACCCGAACACTGAAGCTTTCTTT. Encoded protein: CASSLEPGYPNTEAFF.

This clonotype was counted between two and nine times. The chain has TRBV6-1 and TRBJ2-2; 9 nucleotides line up with TRBD1. CDR3 size: 16 residues. CDR1 and CDR2 (germline): MNHNS, SASEGT. V was pared by 2 bases and J by 0 bases, with 1 base of the junction left unmatched. The CDR3 loop is CASSEHRGPNTGELFF. The CDR3 DNA sequence: TGTGCCAGCAGTGAACACAGGGGGCCGAACACCGGGGAGCTGTTTTTT.

The table lists this clonotype with many counts. The V call is TRBV7-2, the J call TRBJ2-3; no clear D. Per the germline V gene, CDR1 is SGHTA and CDR2 is FQGNSA. V was clipped by 5 bases and J by 2 bases, with 8 bases between them. The CDR3 is 13 amino acids. DNA of the CDR3: TGTGCCAGCAGCACCAAAGCCACAGATACGCAGTATTTT. It codes for CASSTKATDTQYF.

V is TRBV11-1 and J is TRBJ2-6; 7 positions match TRBD2. In germline, CDR1 is SGHAT, CDR2 FQDESV (reference sequence). Germline trimming cut 5 bases from V and 2 bases from J; bases unmatched to any gene: 6. This CDR3 has 16 residues. DNA for the CDR3: TGTGCCAGCAGCGGGGGGGATCTACCTGGGGCCAACGTCCTGACTTTC. Residues: CASSGGDLPGANVLTF. The whole variable domain, remainder taken from reference TRBV11-1 and TRBJ2-6, is EAEVAQSPRYKITEKSQAVAFWCDPISGHATLYWYRQILGQGPELLVQFQDESVVDDSQLPKDRFSAERLKGVDSTLKIQPAELGDSAMYLCASSGGDLPGANVLTFGAGSRLTVL.

This rearrangement joins TRBV7-3 to TRBJ2-7, with 13 bases that match TRBD2. This CDR3 has 18 amino acids. V shed 3 bases, J shed 4 bases, and the junction held 12 bases outside the gene matches. CDR1 SGHTA and CDR2 FQGTGA come from the germline V gene. This chain's CDR3 is CASSFPGTSGAPGYEQYF. CDR3 sequence (DNA): TGTGCCAGCAGCTTCCCCGGGACTAGCGGGGCCCCAGGGTACGAGCAGTACTTC. Full variable domain (rest looked up from reference TRBV7-3 and TRBJ2-7): GAGVSQTPSNKVTEKGKYVELRCDPISGHTALYWYRQSLGQGPEFLIYFQGTGAADDSGLPNDRFFAVRPEGSVSTLKIQRTERGDSAVYLCASSFPGTSGAPGYEQYFGPGTRLTVT.

This clonotype was counted only a few times. The chain carries TRBV20-1 and TRBJ1-3, with D possibly being TRBD1 (6 bases). V lost 2 bases to trimming and J lost 0 bases, with 11 bases between them. Germline V gives CDR1 DFQATT, CDR2 SNEGSKA (reference sequence). The CDR3 loop spans 15 amino acids. The CDR3 loop reads CSARTGLTSGNTIYF. In DNA, the CDR3 is TGCAGTGCTAGAACAGGGCTTACCTCTGGAAACACCATATATTTT.

This clonotype was counted many times. V is TRBV6-5 and J is TRBJ2-2; TRBD1 matches 8 bases. CDR1 and CDR2 (germline): MNHEY, SVGAGI. The CDR3 runs 15 residues. After removal of 2 bases from V and 1 base from J, the junction contained 0 bases not matched to a gene. This chain's CDR3 is CASSYGTGNTGELFF. In DNA, the CDR3 is TGTGCCAGCAGTTACGGGACAGGGAACACCGGGGAGCTGTTTTTT.

This clonotype was counted at least ten times. The chain links TRBV5-1 to TRBJ1-2; D might be TRBD1 (6 bases). CDR3 length: 14 residues. Trimming pared 0 bases from V and 2 bases from J, leaving 8 bases between. Germline CDR1 and CDR2: SGHRS and YFSETQ. CDR3 coding DNA: TGCGCCAGCAGCTTGGGACAGGAAAACTATGGCTACACCTTC. It codes for CASSLGQENYGYTF.

This clonotype was seen many times. The rearrangement links TRBV12-3 or TRBV12-4 to TRBJ2-2; the match to TRBD1 covers 7 bases. V lost 1 base and J lost 7; bases outside the gene matches: 0. The CDR3 has 13 amino acids. CDR3: CASSLGQGGELFF. For the CDR3, the DNA is TGTGCCAGCAGTTTAGGACAGGGCGGGGAGCTGTTTTTT.

The chain couples TRBV7-9 to TRBJ1-4; D possibly corresponds to TRBD1 (5 bases). The CDR3 spans 16 residues. Germline V gene lookup returns CDR1 SEHNR and CDR2 FQNEAQ (reference sequence). V was cut by 5 bases and J by 8 bases, with 21 bases left in between. DNA for the CDR3: TGTGCCAGCAGCCCGATTTCAATGATACCAGGGGAAAAACTGTTTTTT. Protein: CASSPISMIPGEKLFF.

This clonotype has only a few counts. J is TRBJ2-7 and V is TRBV20-1; TRBD2 aligns across 7 bases. J gave up 3 bases and V 6 bases, and 11 bases lay outside the gene matches. This CDR3 region has 14 residues. In germline, CDR1 is DFQATT, CDR2 SNEGSKA (reference sequence). The CDR3 bases are TGCAGTGCCCGAGGGGTCTCGGGGGGCTACGAGCAGTACTTC. Translating it yields CSARGVSGGYEQYF.

The chain is built from TRBV6-5 and TRBJ2-1; 7 nucleotides line up with TRBD2. The CDR3 runs 17 residues. Germline assignment: CDR1 MNHEY and CDR2 SVGAGI. Germline trimming cut 5 bases from V and 5 bases from J; bases unmatched to any gene: 15. This CDR3 reads CASSRGEGTRRNNEQFF. Here the CDR3 DNA reads TGTGCCAGCAGTCGCGGGGAGGGGACGCGACGGAACAATGAGCAGTTCTTC.